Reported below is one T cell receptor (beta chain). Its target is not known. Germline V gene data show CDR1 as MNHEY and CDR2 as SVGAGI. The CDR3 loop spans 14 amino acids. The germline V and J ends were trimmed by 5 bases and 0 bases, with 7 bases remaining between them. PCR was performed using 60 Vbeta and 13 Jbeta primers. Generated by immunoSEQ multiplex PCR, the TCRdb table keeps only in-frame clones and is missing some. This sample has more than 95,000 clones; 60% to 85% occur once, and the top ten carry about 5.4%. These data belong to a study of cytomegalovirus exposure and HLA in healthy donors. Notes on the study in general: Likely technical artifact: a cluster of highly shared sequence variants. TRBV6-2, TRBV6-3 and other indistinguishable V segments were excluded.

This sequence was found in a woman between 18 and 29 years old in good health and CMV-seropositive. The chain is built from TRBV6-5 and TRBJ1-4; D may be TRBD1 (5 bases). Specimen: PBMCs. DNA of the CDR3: TGTGCCAGCAGTAGGACAACAACTAATGAAAAACTGTTTTTT. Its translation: CASSRTTTNEKLFF.